Each of the 29 T cell receptor beta chains below was sequenced from the same sample in a study of blood T cell repertoires in COVID-19. The repertoire was sequenced with immunoSEQ multiplex PCR; TCRdb's copy has only in-frame clones and lacks some. The sample lists around 140,000 clones, 84% occurring once. Sequenced material: peripheral blood. The receptors come from a man in his sixties with acute or convalescent COVID-19.

In its sample, this clone was seen a few times. The rearrangement uses TRBV6-5 and TRBJ2-5, with D possibly being TRBD2 (7 bases). The germline V and J ends were trimmed by 4 bases and 3 bases, with 12 bases remaining between them. CDR1 and CDR2 from the germline V gene are MNHEY and SVGAGI. The CDR3 runs 14 residues. The CDR3 region is CASSSQGGEETQYF. CDR3 DNA sequence: TGTGCCAGCAGTTCCCAAGGGGGGGAAGAGACCCAGTACTTC.

This chain links TRBV30 with TRBJ1-4, with 7 bases lining up with TRBD1. The CDR3 loop spans 14 amino acids. The V and J ends lost 2 bases and 7 bases, in that order; junction bases with no gene match: 7. CDR1 and CDR2 (germline): GTSNPN, SVGIG (reference sequence). The CDR3 bases are TGTGCCTGGAGTAAGACAGGGCTCGGTGAAAAACTGTTTTTT. Translating it yields CAWSKTGLGEKLFF.

J is TRBJ1-5 and V is TRBV19; D may be TRBD1 (5 bases). The V gene's germline CDR1 is LNHDA and CDR2 SQIVND (reference sequence). Trimming removed 4 bases at V and 0 bases at J, with 16 bases between. The CDR3 covers 17 residues. CDR3 bases: TGTGCCAGTAGTACTCAGGGACTCAGAACTAGCAATCAGCCCCAGCATTTT. It is translated as CASSTQGLRTSNQPQHF.

The chain recombines TRBV9 with TRBJ1-6; D is uncertain. This CDR3 comprises 13 residues. Trimming stripped 0 bases from V and 10 bases from J, with 8 bases between. CDR1 SGDLS and CDR2 YYNGEE come from the germline V gene. CDR3 loop: CASSVESGSPLHF. The CDR3 DNA sequence: TGTGCCAGCAGCGTAGAGTCGGGATCACCCCTCCACTTT.

The chain carries TRBV3-1 (or the pseudogene TRBV3-2) and TRBJ2-6, with D possibly TRBD2 on 5 matching bases. The germline CDR1 and CDR2 sequences are LGHDT and YNNKEL (reference sequence). The CDR3 is 14 amino acids. V was trimmed by 8 bases and J by 0 bases, leaving 8 bases between them. The CDR3 protein is CASQGSSGANVLTF. The CDR3 DNA sequence: TGTGCCAGCCAAGGGAGCTCTGGGGCCAACGTCCTGACTTTC.

The sample holds one count of this clone. The chain links TRBV2 to TRBJ2-5, with D possibly being TRBD2 (6 bases). The germline CDR1 and CDR2 sequences are SNHLY and FYNNEI. V was pared by 0 bases and J by 5 bases, with 10 bases between. The CDR3 covers 14 residues. The CDR3 DNA follows: TGTGCCAGCAGTGAAGCGCTTGGGGGGGAGACCCAGTACTTC. It encodes CASSEALGGETQYF.

CDR3 region: CASSLTGQAYEQYF. CDR3 in DNA: TGTGCCAGCAGTCTGACGGGACAGGCCTACGAGCAGTACTTC. The chain has TRBV27 and TRBJ2-7; TRBD1 matches 8 bases. The CDR3 extends over 14 amino acids. CDR1 is MNHEY, CDR2 SMNVEV, per germline (reference sequence). The V segment lost 5 bases and the J segment 2 bases; nucleotides outside the gene matches: 5.

The chain is built from TRBV5-1 and TRBJ2-7; 10 positions agree with TRBD2. J was trimmed by 6 bases and V by 5 bases; bases with no gene match: 5. The length of the CDR3 is 13 residues. The germline gives CDR1 SGHRS, CDR2 YFSETQ. The CDR3 protein is CASRASGSSEQYF. CDR3 nucleotides: TGCGCCAGCAGGGCTAGCGGGAGTTCCGAGCAGTACTTC. Using reference TRBV5-1 and TRBJ2-7 for the parts outside the CDR3, the full variable domain is KAGVTQTPRYLIKTRGQQVTLSCSPISGHRSVSWYQQTPGQGLQFLFEYFSETQRNKGNFPGRFSGRQFSNSRSEMNVSTLELGDSALYLCASRASGSSEQYFGPGTRLTVT.

This clone was picked up a small number of times. The rearrangement joins TRBV6-5 to TRBJ2-3; 7 bases map to TRBD1. Germline V gene lookup returns CDR1 MNHEY and CDR2 SVGAGI. The V segment lost 7 bases and the J segment 3 bases; nucleotides outside the gene matches: 7. The CDR3 runs to 14 residues. CDR3 sequence reads: CASKETGSTDTQYF. The DNA for the CDR3 is TGTGCCAGCAAAGAGACAGGGTCAACAGATACGCAGTATTTT.

The chain combines TRBV7-3 with TRBJ2-1; D remains ambiguous. V lost 5 bases, J lost 9 bases, and 14 bases lay in between. The CDR3 sequence is 13 residues long. Looked up from germline, CDR1 is SGHTA and CDR2 is FQGTGA. The CDR3 DNA sequence: TGTGCCAGCAGCCCCCCCCCTTTCGTTGAGCAGTTCTTC. Encoded protein: CASSPPPFVEQFF.

The chain carries TRBV10-2 and TRBJ2-2; D possibly corresponds to TRBD1 (6 bases). CDR1 WSHSY and CDR2 SAAADI come from the germline V gene. Trimming left V 4 bases short and J 3 bases short, with 9 bases between. This CDR3 contains 14 residues. This chain's CDR3 is CASSVGAHTGELFF. The DNA of the CDR3 is TGCGCCAGCAGTGTGGGGGCTCACACCGGGGAGCTGTTTTTT.

In DNA form, the CDR3 reads TGTGCCAGCAGCCAGTGGGACTCGCGAAAAAACATTCAGTACTTC. It translates to CASSQWDSRKNIQYF. The chain uses TRBV3-1 (or the pseudogene TRBV3-2) and TRBJ2-4, with D perhaps TRBD2 (6 bases). Trimming pared 3 bases from V and 4 bases from J, leaving 13 bases between. Looked up from germline, CDR1 is LGHDT and CDR2 is YNNKEL (reference sequence). The CDR3 consists of 15 residues.

This chain connects TRBV5-4 to TRBJ1-2; the match to TRBD1 covers 9 bases. The V gene end was trimmed by 4 bases and the J gene end by 4 bases; junction bases not matched to a gene: 5. Germline V lookup: CDR1 SGHNT, CDR2 YYREEE (reference sequence). The CDR3 runs 14 residues. CDR3 sequence reads: CASSLDRGAYGYTF. In nucleotides, the CDR3 is TGTGCCAGCAGCCTGGACAGGGGAGCCTATGGCTACACCTTC.

This clone came up once. Compared with germline, one end of the junction differs, possibly owing to a read error. The chain employs TRBV19 and TRBJ1-2; the match to TRBD1 covers 7 bases. Per the germline V gene, CDR1 is LNHDA and CDR2 is SQIVND (reference sequence). The CDR3 loop spans 14 amino acids. CDR3 bases: TGTGCCAGTAATATACAGGGGATCAGGAATGGCTACACCTTC. Residues: CASNIQGIRNGYTF.

The gene calls are TRBV30 and TRBJ1-4; D might be TRBD1 (5 bases). In germline, CDR1 is GTSNPN, CDR2 SVGIG (reference sequence). V was clipped by 2 bases and J by 6 bases, with 16 bases between them. The length of the CDR3 is 15 residues. CDR3: CAWSPNRLSHEKLFF. CDR3 nucleotide sequence: TGTGCCTGGAGTCCCAACAGGCTAAGTCATGAAAAACTGTTTTTT.

This clone has just a few counts. The rearrangement links TRBV29-1 to TRBJ1-2, with TRBD1 matching 8 bases. CDR3 size: 13 residues. The V gene's germline CDR1 is SQVTM and CDR2 ANQGSEA. After removal of 6 bases from V and 2 bases from J, the junction contained 5 bases not matched to a gene. The CDR3 region is CSVTRDRNYGYTF. DNA of the CDR3: TGCAGCGTCACCCGGGACAGGAACTATGGCTACACCTTC. The variable domain in full, completed from reference TRBV29-1 and TRBJ1-2, reads SAVISQKPSRDICQRGTSLTIQCQVDSQVTMMFWYRQQPGQSLTLIATANQGSEATYESGFVIDKFPISRPNLTFSTLTVSNMSPEDSSIYLCSVTRDRNYGYTFGSGTRLTVV.

The chain employs TRBV19 and TRBJ1-4; the match to TRBD1 covers 7 bases. Germline V CDR1 and CDR2: LNHDA, SQIVND (reference sequence). CDR3 size: 13 residues. V shed 8 bases and J 5 bases; nucleotides not matched to a gene: 5. The DNA of the CDR3 is TGTGCCAGTTCCCCACAGGGGAATGAAAAACTGTTTTTT. It is translated as CASSPQGNEKLFF.

The chain combines TRBV6-5 with TRBJ2-2; D is uncertain. The CDR3 totals 14 residues. The V end was cut by 6 bases, the J end by 5 bases, with 13 bases between. Germline values: CDR1 MNHEY, CDR2 SVGAGI. DNA of the CDR3: TGTGCCAGCAGCGGGTTGAGTTATACCGGGGAGCTGTTTTTT. This translates into CASSGLSYTGELFF.

V usage is TRBV5-6 and J usage is TRBJ2-3; D call uncertain. The CDR3 sequence is 14 residues long. V lost 0 bases, J lost 0 bases, and 5 bases lay in between. Germline V lookup: CDR1 SGHDT, CDR2 YYEEEE. The CDR3 region has the DNA TGTGCCAGCAGCTTGGGGCTCAGCACAGATACGCAGTATTTT. Residues: CASSLGLSTDTQYF.

This clone appeared once. The chain couples TRBV5-4 to TRBJ2-2; 13 bases agree with TRBD2. The CDR3 spans 15 residues. Germline V CDR1 and CDR2: SGHNT, YYREEE (reference sequence). V shed 4 bases, J shed 6 bases, and the junction held 3 bases outside the gene matches. CDR3 sequence reads: CASSLGLAGSGELFF. Written as DNA, the CDR3 is TGTGCCAGCAGCCTGGGACTAGCGGGATCCGGGGAGCTGTTTTTT.

This chain joins TRBV4-2 and TRBJ2-7; weak D call: TRBD2 (5 bases). Trimming pared 1 base from V and 6 bases from J, leaving 10 bases between. The V gene's germline CDR1 is LGHNA and CDR2 YNFKEQ. The CDR3 covers 13 residues. CDR3 nucleotide sequence: TGTGCCAGCAGCCAAGCCCAAACTAGCGAGCAGTACTTC. This gives the protein CASSQAQTSEQYF.

The chain uses TRBV4-2 and TRBJ1-5; D gene uncertain. The germline V gene has CDR1 LGHNA and CDR2 YNFKEQ. This CDR3 has 14 amino acids. V was trimmed by 3 bases and J by 3 bases, leaving 9 bases between them. Written as DNA, the CDR3 is TGTGCCAGCAGCCAGCGCCGCTCCAATCAGCCCCAGCATTTT. Its protein product is CASSQRRSNQPQHF.

V and J are TRBV5-1 and TRBJ2-3; D not certain. From germline, CDR1 is SGHRS and CDR2 YFSETQ. The ends were cut back, 0 bases at V and 7 bases at J, with 6 bases in the middle. This CDR3 has 12 amino acids. Here the CDR3 reads CASSLDSYTQYF. The CDR3 DNA is TGCGCCAGCAGCTTGGACTCCTATACGCAGTATTTT. Variable domain in full (rest from reference TRBV5-1 and TRBJ2-3): KAGVTQTPRYLIKTRGQQVTLSCSPISGHRSVSWYQQTPGQGLQFLFEYFSETQRNKGNFPGRFSGRQFSNSRSEMNVSTLELGDSALYLCASSLDSYTQYFGPGTRLTVL.

This clone was seen once. The V call is TRBV5-1, the J call TRBJ2-1; D is unclear. The CDR3 length is 14 residues. Deletions cut 0 bases from V and 7 bases from J, with 11 bases between. Germline V gene lookup returns CDR1 SGHRS and CDR2 YFSETQ. The CDR3 sequence is CASSLGLPENEQFF. Written as DNA, the CDR3 is TGCGCCAGCAGCTTGGGACTGCCAGAAAATGAGCAGTTCTTC.

Concerning this clone itself: The same CDR3 arises from other DNA sequences in this sample as well. The rearrangement joins TRBV7-8 to TRBJ2-7, with unresolved D. The V end lost 0 bases, the J end lost 0 bases, and 6 bases lay between the germline ends. The germline V gene has CDR1 SGHVS and CDR2 FQNEAQ. The CDR3 has 14 residues. The CDR3 spells CASSLAEVSYEQYF. Here the CDR3 DNA reads TGTGCCAGCAGCTTAGCAGAGGTCTCCTACGAGCAGTACTTC.

The CDR3 DNA is TGTGCCAGCAGCTTAGACAGCACCCGCTCCTACGAGCAGTACTTC. This encodes CASSLDSTRSYEQYF. The chain has TRBV7-9 and TRBJ2-7; no reliable D call. The length of the CDR3 is 15 residues. CDR1 and CDR2 (germline): SEHNR, FQNEAQ (reference sequence). The ends were cut back, 1 base at V and 0 bases at J, with 10 bases in the middle.

CDR3 DNA: TGCGCCAGCAGCTCCGACAGGGGCGGTGAGCAGTTCTTC. Residues: CASSSDRGGEQFF. V and J are TRBV5-1 and TRBJ2-1; 8 bases map to TRBD1. The CDR3 contains 13 residues. CDR1 and CDR2 from the germline V gene are SGHRS and YFSETQ. The J segment lost 9 bases and the V segment lost 3 bases, leaving 5 bases of the junction unmatched.

The chain is built from TRBV25-1 and TRBJ1-6, with 8 bases aligning to TRBD1. Losses at the gene ends were 4 bases for V and 4 bases for J; bases not matched to a gene: 3. The CDR3 is 15 amino acids. Germline V gene data show CDR1 as MGHDK and CDR2 as SYGVNS. The CDR3 protein is CASSAGTGYNSPLHF. As DNA, the CDR3 is TGTGCCAGCAGTGCCGGGACAGGTTATAATTCACCCCTCCACTTT.

The chain carries TRBV6-5 and TRBJ1-2; maybe TRBD1 (6 bases). Germline V gene data show CDR1 as MNHEY and CDR2 as SVGAGI. Trimming removed 7 bases from V and 5 bases from J, with 17 bases in between. The CDR3 has 14 residues. The CDR3 loop reads CASTRLGTGYGYTF. The DNA for the CDR3 is TGTGCCAGCACCCGGCTGGGAACAGGGTATGGCTACACCTTC.